The rows below give T cell receptor beta chains drawn from one sample of a study of cytomegalovirus exposure and HLA in healthy donors. The assay was immunoSEQ multiplex PCR, and TCRdb's table has in-frame clones only and misses some. In the table there are some 150,000 clones, about 80% of which are singletons. The sequencing sample was made of PBMCs. The receptor set was obtained from a man aged 25 to 45 in good health and CMV-seropositive. The CDR3 runs from the conserved cysteine through the conserved F or W. A D gene is named only where the DNA matches it firmly. Part of the rows lack a size; the others show once, few, many or a class for expanded clones.

CDR3: CASSYSSRSSYEQYF; DNA: TGTGCCAGCAGTTACTCGTCGAGGAGCTCCTACGAGCAGTACTTC; J: TRBJ2-7; size: .; D: .; V: TRBV6-5
CDR3: CASSLGDEDSQETQYF; DNA: TGCGCCAGCAGCTTGGGCGACGAGGACAGTCAAGAGACCCAGTACTTC; J: TRBJ2-5; size: .; D: .; V: TRBV5-1
CDR3: CASSRDSRRTDTQYF; DNA: TGTGCCAGCAGTAGGGACTCACGCCGCACAGATACGCAGTATTTT; J: TRBJ2-3; size: .; D: .; V: TRBV6-6
CDR3: CAWDDRVEEKQYF; DNA: TGTGCCTGGGACGATCGAGTAGAGGAGAAGCAGTATTTT; J: TRBJ2-3; size: .; D: .; V: TRBV30
CDR3: CAWSQQGLREQYF; DNA: TGTGCCTGGAGTCAACAGGGGTTGCGCGAGCAGTACTTC; J: TRBJ2-7; size: .; D: TRBD1; V: TRBV30
CDR3: CASSQDTLRGTQYF; DNA: TGTGCCAGCAGCCAGGACACCCTGCGGGGGACCCAGTACTTC; J: TRBJ2-5; size: once; D: .; V: TRBV14
CDR3: CASSLVGTSVYNEQFF; DNA: TGTGCCAGCAGCTTAGTCGGGACTAGCGTCTACAATGAGCAGTTCTTC; J: TRBJ2-1; size: .; D: TRBD2; V: TRBV13
CDR3: CASSLSGKMDEQYF; DNA: TGTGCCAGCAGTCTTAGCGGGAAAATGGACGAGCAGTACTTC; J: TRBJ2-7; size: .; D: TRBD2; V: TRBV9
CDR3: CATRWAGSYEQYF; DNA: TGTGCCACCAGGTGGGCCGGATCCTACGAGCAGTACTTC; J: TRBJ2-7; size: few; D: .; V: TRBV15
CDR3: CAWSVPDSSGNTIYF; DNA: TGTGCCTGGAGTGTTCCGGACTCCTCTGGAAACACCATATATTTT; J: TRBJ1-3; size: once; D: .; V: TRBV30
CDR3: CSVLRTDTQYF; DNA: TGCAGCGTCCTCCGTACAGATACGCAGTATTTT; J: TRBJ2-3; size: .; D: .; V: TRBV29-1
CDR3: CASSPPGGQRFSGNTIYF; DNA: TGTGCCAGCAGTCCACCCGGGGGACAGCGGTTCTCTGGAAACACCATATATTTT; J: TRBJ1-3; size: .; D: TRBD1; V: TRBV28
CDR3: CASSTGTRGYTF; DNA: TGTGCCAGCAGTACTGGGACTCGCGGCTACACCTTC; J: TRBJ1-2; size: few; D: .; V: TRBV28
CDR3: CASSFLNTGELFF; DNA: TGTGCCAGCAGTTTCTTGAACACCGGGGAGCTGTTTTTT; J: TRBJ2-2; size: .; D: .; V: TRBV27
CDR3: CSVVGETGADTQYF; DNA: TGCAGCGTTGTGGGGGAGACAGGGGCAGATACGCAGTATTTT; J: TRBJ2-3; size: .; D: TRBD1; V: TRBV29-1
CDR3: CASSLRLAGAGNEQFF; DNA: TGTGCCAGCAGCTTAAGATTAGCGGGAGCCGGCAATGAGCAGTTCTTC; J: TRBJ2-1; size: .; D: TRBD2; V: TRBV7-2
CDR3: CASSPEGVGQPQHF; DNA: TGTGCCAGCTCACCCGAGGGTGTGGGTCAGCCCCAGCATTTT; J: TRBJ1-5; size: .; D: .; V: TRBV18
CDR3: CASDVRGWSGYEQYF; DNA: TGTGCCAGCGACGTTCGGGGATGGTCGGGATACGAGCAGTACTTC; J: TRBJ2-7; size: .; D: .; V: TRBV6-1
CDR3: CASSALAGGVYEQYF; DNA: TGTGCCAGCAGTGCTCTAGCGGGAGGGGTCTACGAGCAGTACTTC; J: TRBJ2-7; size: .; D: TRBD2; V: TRBV2
CDR3: CASSVEGVPTGELFF; DNA: TGTGCCAGCAGCGTGGAGGGAGTGCCCACCGGGGAGCTGTTTTTT; J: TRBJ2-2; size: .; D: .; V: TRBV9
CDR3: CASSPIHYQPQHF; DNA: TGTGCCAGCAGCCCGATTCACTATCAGCCCCAGCATTTT; J: TRBJ1-5; size: .; D: .; V: TRBV6-6
CDR3: CASRLIAGVETQYF; DNA: TGTGCCAGCAGGCTGATAGCGGGAGTAGAGACCCAGTACTTC; J: TRBJ2-5; size: .; D: TRBD2; V: TRBV11-2
CDR3: CARAKAQETQYF; DNA: TGTGCCAGAGCGAAAGCCCAAGAGACCCAGTACTTC; J: TRBJ2-5; size: .; D: .; V: TRBV10-3
CDR3: CASSQRGQGPVNEQFF; DNA: TGTGCCAGCTCACAACGGGGACAGGGCCCGGTCAATGAGCAGTTCTTC; J: TRBJ2-1; size: .; D: TRBD1; V: TRBV18
CDR3: CASSHYQAGDYEQYF; DNA: TGTGCCAGCAGCCACTACCAGGCGGGAGACTACGAGCAGTACTTC; J: TRBJ2-7; size: .; D: TRBD2; V: TRBV5-4
CDR3: CASSAGAGANVLTF; DNA: TGTGCCAGCAGTGCAGGGGCTGGGGCCAACGTCCTGACTTTC; J: TRBJ2-6; size: few; D: .; V: TRBV6-1
CDR3: CASSLTGGTEAFF; DNA: TGTGCCAGCAGCTTAACAGGGGGCACTGAAGCTTTCTTT; J: TRBJ1-1; size: .; D: .; V: TRBV7-3
CDR3: CATSTQGPSDTQYF; DNA: TGTGCCACCAGCACACAGGGGCCGTCAGATACGCAGTATTTT; J: TRBJ2-3; size: .; D: TRBD1; V: TRBV15
CDR3: CASSLSGGRNYGYTF; DNA: TGTGCCAGCAGTTTAAGCGGGGGGCGTAACTATGGCTACACCTTC; J: TRBJ1-2; size: .; D: .; V: TRBV28
CDR3: CASSVPLTGPGGEQYF; DNA: TGTGCCAGCAGCGTACCTTTGACAGGTCCAGGAGGTGAGCAGTACTTC; J: TRBJ2-7; size: .; D: .; V: TRBV9
CDR3: CASSHQGARVTGELFF; DNA: TGTGCCAGCAGTCACCAGGGGGCGCGGGTCACCGGGGAGCTGTTTTTT; J: TRBJ2-2; size: once; D: TRBD1; V: TRBV28
CDR3: CASSIGRDTEAFF; DNA: TGTGCCAGCAGTATTGGCAGGGACACTGAAGCTTTCTTT; J: TRBJ1-1; size: .; D: .; V: TRBV6-4
CDR3: CASSILQGPGRETNEKLFF; DNA: TGCGCCAGCAGCATATTACAGGGACCCGGACGCGAAACTAATGAAAAACTGTTTTTT; J: TRBJ1-4; size: .; D: .; V: TRBV10-1
CDR3: CASSPGQDYTEAFF; DNA: TGCGCCAGCAGCCCCGGACAGGACTACACTGAAGCTTTCTTT; J: TRBJ1-1; size: .; D: TRBD1; V: TRBV5-1
CDR3: CASSRGSYNEQFF; DNA: TGTGCCAGCAGTCGCGGGAGTTACAATGAGCAGTTCTTC; J: TRBJ2-1; size: .; D: TRBD2; V: TRBV27
CDR3: CASSLAGTSPSGYGYTF; DNA: TGTGCCAGCAGCTTAGCGGGGACAAGCCCTTCGGGATATGGCTACACCTTC; J: TRBJ1-2; size: .; D: .; V: TRBV7-9
CDR3: CASRSTGNEQYF; DNA: TGTGCCAGCAGGAGTACAGGGAACGAGCAGTACTTC; J: TRBJ2-7; size: .; D: .; V: TRBV6-5
CDR3: CASRERAGTITYEQYF; DNA: TGCGCCAGCAGAGAGCGTGCCGGGACAATAACCTACGAGCAGTACTTC; J: TRBJ2-7; size: .; D: .; V: TRBV5-1
CDR3: CSVDRGQETQYF; DNA: TGCAGCGTTGACAGGGGGCAAGAGACCCAGTACTTC; J: TRBJ2-5; size: few; D: TRBD1; V: TRBV29-1
CDR3: CAWSQLATNEKLFF; DNA: TGTGCCTGGAGTCAACTTGCAACTAATGAAAAACTGTTTTTT; J: TRBJ1-4; size: once; D: .; V: TRBV30
CDR3: CASSFGARSYEQYF; DNA: TGTGCCAGCAGCTTTGGGGCTAGAAGTTACGAGCAGTACTTC; J: TRBJ2-7; size: .; D: .; V: TRBV11-2
CDR3: CASSRGGADNSYEQYF; DNA: TGTGCCAGTAGTAGGGGCGGGGCAGACAACTCCTACGAGCAGTACTTC; J: TRBJ2-7; size: once; D: .; V: TRBV19
CDR3: CASSLTAGTEYNNEQFF; DNA: TGTGCCAGCAGTTTGACCGCCGGGACAGAGTACAACAATGAGCAGTTCTTC; J: TRBJ2-1; size: once; D: TRBD1; V: TRBV27
CDR3: CASTTPSRLYTEAFF; DNA: TGTGCCAGCACCACTCCGAGCCGTTTGTACACTGAAGCTTTCTTT; J: TRBJ1-1; size: .; D: .; V: TRBV7-2
CDR3: CASSLAPGLAEQYF; DNA: TGCGCCAGCAGCTTGGCCCCAGGACTAGCGGAGCAGTACTTC; J: TRBJ2-7; size: .; D: TRBD2; V: TRBV5-1
CDR3: CAISAQGYGYTF; DNA: TGTGCCATCAGTGCACAGGGGTATGGCTACACCTTC; J: TRBJ1-2; size: .; D: TRBD1; V: TRBV10-3
CDR3: CASSPRPTSVSYNEQFF; DNA: TGTGCCAGCAGTCCCCGTCCGACTAGCGTCTCCTACAATGAGCAGTTCTTC; J: TRBJ2-1; size: few; D: TRBD2; V: TRBV27
CDR3: CASSTGTGITGETQYF; DNA: TGTGCCAGCAGCACCGGGACAGGAATAACCGGAGAGACCCAGTACTTC; J: TRBJ2-5; size: .; D: TRBD1; V: TRBV7-9
CDR3: CASSWTSSTDTQYF; DNA: TGTGCCAGCAGTTGGACTAGCAGCACAGATACGCAGTATTTT; J: TRBJ2-3; size: .; D: TRBD2; V: TRBV27
CDR3: CAWSAPGQGAYEQYF; DNA: TGTGCCTGGAGTGCCCCGGGACAGGGGGCTTACGAGCAGTACTTC; J: TRBJ2-7; size: .; D: TRBD1; V: TRBV30
CDR3: CASSLLLAEGYEQYF; DNA: TGTGCCAGCAGTTTATTACTAGCGGAGGGCTACGAGCAGTACTTC; J: TRBJ2-7; size: .; D: TRBD2; V: TRBV27
CDR3: CASSESLGRRETQYF; DNA: TGCGCCAGCAGTGAGTCTCTAGGTCGGCGGGAGACCCAGTACTTC; J: TRBJ2-5; size: .; D: .; V: TRBV10-2
CDR3: CASSLEGLISNEQFF; DNA: TGCGCCAGCAGCTTGGAGGGACTAATTTCAAATGAGCAGTTCTTC; J: TRBJ2-1; size: .; D: TRBD2; V: TRBV5-1
CDR3: CATRGKSEAFF; DNA: TGTGCCACAAGGGGGAAGAGTGAAGCTTTCTTT; J: TRBJ1-1; size: .; D: .; V: TRBV7-8
CDR3: CGTGVGYQPQHF; DNA: TGTGGGACGGGGGTAGGATATCAGCCCCAGCATTTT; J: TRBJ1-5; size: few; D: .; V: TRBV28
CDR3: CASTRLAGEPYEQYF; DNA: TGTGCCAGCACCCGACTAGCGGGAGAACCCTACGAGCAGTACTTC; J: TRBJ2-7; size: .; D: TRBD2; V: TRBV2
CDR3: CASSLLSYRGSYEQYF; DNA: TGTGCCAGCAGCTTGCTCTCCTACAGGGGTAGCTACGAGCAGTACTTC; J: TRBJ2-7; size: .; D: TRBD1; V: TRBV5-4
CDR3: CASSLDRGPSGYTF; DNA: TGTGCCAGCAGCTTAGACAGGGGACCCTCTGGCTACACCTTC; J: TRBJ1-2; size: .; D: TRBD1; V: TRBV7-3
CDR3: CASTHPRTKAGSNEQFF; DNA: TGTGCCAGCACCCACCCCCGGACTAAGGCCGGCAGCAATGAGCAGTTCTTC; J: TRBJ2-1; size: once; D: .; V: TRBV2
CDR3: CASSLTGSEAFF; DNA: TGTGCCAGCAGCTTAACGGGGTCTGAAGCTTTCTTT; J: TRBJ1-1; size: .; D: .; V: TRBV7-9